The 4 T cell receptor beta chains in this list originate from one sample, sequenced in a study of technical replicates of blood from several donors. The table came from immunoSEQ multiplex PCR; TCRdb's copy has only in-frame clones and leaves some out. Found here are some 70,000 clones, 95% to 97% of them singletons; the top ten hold approximately 0.26%. Specimen: T cells isolated from PBMCs. The receptors were gathered from a human donor in good health.

V and J are TRBV6-1 and TRBJ2-1, with a tentative D call TRBD2 (6 bases). In germline, CDR1 is MNHNS, CDR2 SASEGT. Between the trimmed V and J ends, which lost 4 bases and 9 bases, there was a span of 19 bases. The length of the CDR3 is 15 residues. The CDR3 nucleotides read TGTGCCAGCAGTGCTTTTCGGGGGAGTTCTGCTGAGCAGTTCTTC. Its translation is CASSAFRGSSAEQFF.

The CDR3 sequence is CASSVGAAQETQYF. CDR3 DNA sequence: TGTGCCAGCAGCGTAGGGGCAGCTCAAGAGACCCAGTACTTC. The J gene is TRBJ2-5, the V gene TRBV9; D gene uncertain. Looked up from germline, CDR1 is SGDLS and CDR2 is YYNGEE. V lost 0 bases, J lost 2 bases, and 8 bases lay in between. The CDR3 extends over 14 amino acids.

The CDR3 region is CASSQADGTGAQTQYF. Here the CDR3 DNA reads TGCGCCAGCAGCCAAGCCGACGGGACAGGGGCACAGACCCAGTACTTC. The V and J genes are TRBV4-1 and TRBJ2-5; 10 bases are shared with TRBD1. The germline V gene has CDR1 MGHRA and CDR2 YSYEKL. The V and J ends lost 1 base and 6 bases, in that order; junction bases with no gene match: 8. The length of the CDR3 is 16 residues.

This chain uses TRBV18 with TRBJ2-7; 7 bases map to TRBD1. In germline, CDR1 is KGHSH, CDR2 LQKENI. The CDR3 runs 14 residues. V lost 3 bases, J lost 2 bases, and 4 bases stayed unmatched. The CDR3 loop reads CASSPGTDPYEQYF. In nucleotides, the CDR3 is TGTGCCAGCTCACCCGGGACAGACCCCTACGAGCAGTACTTC.